The clone carrying this T cell receptor (beta chain) came up a few times. Antigen: not known. The junction does not match germline at one end; this may be a read error. CDR3 length: 14 residues. Germline V gives CDR1 DFQATT, CDR2 SNEGSKA (reference sequence). The sample belongs to a study of blood T cells in healthy people across ages. PCR was performed a second time for about 6 to 12 cycles using a sample-barcoded 5' primer and a J-beta primer mix. TCRdb independently ran MiXCR on the 5' RACE reads; one entry per CDR3 protein. The sample has approximately 760,000 distinct CDR3 sequences, 20% to 25% seen once. Findings and caveats of the study: With age, beta diversity per million T cells declined roughly linearly, significantly by approximately 40.

These data were also filed under a second study, of T cells of mothers and their children. Turning to that study: Related mother-child pairs showed slightly higher but non-significant overlap than unrelated pairs.

The source is a boy younger than 18 in good health. The chain is built from TRBV20-1 and TRBJ2-7; D is unresolved. Sequenced material: blood. This CDR3 is CSARAPSITEGYSF. The CDR3 DNA reads TGCAGTGCTAGAGCCCCCTCCATTACCGAAGGTTACTCTTTC.